These T cell receptor beta chains were read from a single sample in a study of blood T cell repertoires in COVID-19. The table came from immunoSEQ multiplex PCR; TCRdb's copy has only in-frame clones and leaves some out. Of a few hundred thousand clones in the sample, about 81% were seen once. The sequenced sample consisted of PBMCs or T cells enriched from blood (not recorded which). The receptors come from a man aged 40-49 years who had recovered from COVID-19. The CDR3 runs from the conserved cysteine through the conserved F or W. The D gene is left open where the match is weak. Not every row has a clone size; where given, it reads once, few, many or a size class.

clone size	V gene	D gene	J gene	CDR3 length	CDR3 protein	CDR3 DNA
few	TRBV29-1	TRBD1	TRBJ1-5	12	CSVRTGLQPQHF	TGCAGCGTTCGGACAGGTCTTCAGCCCCAGCATTTT
-	TRBV5-1	-	TRBJ1-2	14	CASSLVAGNYGYTF	TGCGCCAGCTCCCTGGTGGCAGGGAACTATGGCTACACCTTC
-	TRBV11-2	TRBD1	TRBJ1-6	16	CASSNQRTGGNSPLHF	TGTGCCAGCAGCAATCAGAGGACAGGGGGCAATTCACCCCTCCACTTT
-	TRBV2	-	TRBJ1-1	12	CASSEPPAEAFF	TGTGCCAGCAGTGAACCGCCGGCTGAAGCTTTCTTT
once	TRBV5-1	TRBD1	TRBJ2-1	17	CASSGIIQGASYNEQFF	TGCGCCAGCAGCGGGATAATTCAGGGGGCTTCTTACAATGAGCAGTTCTTC
once	TRBV30	-	TRBJ1-4	13	CAWSGRGNEKLFF	TGTGCCTGGAGTGGTAGAGGAAATGAAAAACTGTTTTTT
-	TRBV29-1	TRBD1	TRBJ1-1	11	CSVQLGQTAFF	TGCAGCGTCCAACTGGGACAGACGGCTTTCTTT
-	TRBV2	-	TRBJ2-7	15	CASSVGGGGIYEQYF	TGTGCCAGCAGTGTCGGCGGAGGAGGGATCTACGAGCAGTACTTC
-	TRBV11-2	TRBD2	TRBJ2-5	17	CASSLDRGAGVQETQYF	TGTGCCAGCAGCTTAGATCGGGGAGCGGGGGTTCAAGAGACCCAGTACTTC
medium-sized	TRBV6-4	-	TRBJ2-1	13	CASSAGDYNEQFF	TGTGCCAGCAGTGCGGGAGACTACAATGAGCAGTTCTTC
-	TRBV11-2	TRBD2	TRBJ2-5	16	CASSSGLAGVQETQYF	TGTGCCAGCAGCAGCGGACTAGCGGGAGTTCAGGAGACCCAGTACTTC
-	TRBV10-1	-	TRBJ1-1	14	CASSESRRVTEAFF	TGCGCCAGCAGTGAGTCGCGGCGCGTCACTGAAGCTTTCTTT
-	TRBV2	TRBD1	TRBJ1-1	16	CASHNQGGLLNTEAFF	TGTGCCAGCCACAACCAGGGGGGTCTCCTGAACACTGAAGCTTTCTTT
-	TRBV19	-	TRBJ1-5	13	CASSARGRQPQHF	TGTGCCAGTAGTGCAAGGGGCAGGCAGCCCCAGCATTTT
-	TRBV29-1	TRBD1	TRBJ1-2	14	CSVVRQGNNYGYTF	TGCAGCGTTGTTAGACAGGGAAATAACTATGGCTACACCTTC
-	TRBV21-1	-	TRBJ1-1	15	CASSTRQDRGLGAFF	TGTGCCAGCAGCACCCGTCAGGACAGGGGTCTGGGAGCTTTCTTT
-	TRBV18	TRBD1	TRBJ1-2	15	CASSPPDRGHYGYTF	TGTGCCAGCTCACCCCCGGACAGGGGACACTATGGCTACACCTTC